A selection of T cell receptor beta chains follows, all from one sample in a study of graft-versus-host responses after intestinal transplantation. Repertoires were generated with immunoSEQ multiplex PCR, while TCRdb's copy carries only in-frame clones and drops some. The data contain roughly 80,000 clones, roughly 87% of them singletons. Antigens for these TCRs are unknown. Sequences were derived from unstimulated CD8+ T cells sorted from spleen or lymph node cells, sampled before transplant. These TCRs come from a human donor who was the organ donor for an intestinal transplant. CDR3s include the opening cysteine and the closing phenylalanine or tryptophan. Each record gives: clone size, V gene, J gene, CDR3 protein. A clone size is listed for some rows: how often the clone was seen (once, few, many), or a class if it is expanded.

clone_size: NA; v_call: TRBV4-1; j_call: TRBJ1-4; cdr3_aa: CASSQDQGQGGKLFF
clone_size: once; v_call: TRBV7-6; j_call: TRBJ2-3; cdr3_aa: CASTERGYTDTQYF
clone_size: NA; v_call: TRBV15; j_call: TRBJ2-1; cdr3_aa: CATSRDGDVVSSYNEQFF
clone_size: NA; v_call: TRBV11-2; j_call: TRBJ2-7; cdr3_aa: CASSAGGRGPSYEQYF
clone_size: NA; v_call: TRBV11-2; j_call: TRBJ1-2; cdr3_aa: CASSGTGLWGYGYTF
clone_size: NA; v_call: TRBV7-9; j_call: TRBJ2-2; cdr3_aa: CASRENMSTTGELFF
clone_size: NA; v_call: TRBV6-1; j_call: TRBJ1-5; cdr3_aa: CASSPDSVTPQHF
clone_size: NA; v_call: TRBV9; j_call: TRBJ1-6; cdr3_aa: CASRGGGNSPLHF
clone_size: NA; v_call: TRBV28; j_call: TRBJ2-7; cdr3_aa: CASSLSTYEQYF
clone_size: once; v_call: TRBV29-1; j_call: TRBJ1-1; cdr3_aa: CSVGTGGTEAFF
clone_size: NA; v_call: TRBV2; j_call: TRBJ1-6; cdr3_aa: CASRGYNSPLHF
clone_size: NA; v_call: TRBV5-3; j_call: TRBJ2-7; cdr3_aa: CARSPVGEQYF
clone_size: once; v_call: TRBV4-1; j_call: TRBJ2-2; cdr3_aa: CASSQDVGTGGDTGELFF
clone_size: NA; v_call: TRBV30; j_call: TRBJ2-1; cdr3_aa: CACADGGILTYNEQFF
clone_size: NA; v_call: TRBV6-1; j_call: TRBJ1-2; cdr3_aa: CASSESIPQGGYGYTF
clone_size: few; v_call: TRBV29-1; j_call: TRBJ1-1; cdr3_aa: CSVGGQRGTANTEAFF
clone_size: NA; v_call: TRBV5-6; j_call: TRBJ1-3; cdr3_aa: CASTTERFSGNTIYF
clone_size: NA; v_call: TRBV27; j_call: TRBJ2-3; cdr3_aa: CASSPLAGGTDTQYF
clone_size: NA; v_call: TRBV5-1; j_call: TRBJ2-2; cdr3_aa: CASSLAMTGLTGELFF
clone_size: NA; v_call: TRBV9; j_call: TRBJ2-2; cdr3_aa: CASSVGVTTTGELFF
clone_size: NA; v_call: TRBV11-2; j_call: TRBJ1-2; cdr3_aa: CASSLITQAWHYGYTF
clone_size: NA; v_call: TRBV27; j_call: TRBJ1-2; cdr3_aa: CASSLPTRGGTPPGYTF
clone_size: NA; v_call: TRBV6-4; j_call: TRBJ1-1; cdr3_aa: CASSDVEGARGEAFF
clone_size: NA; v_call: TRBV2; j_call: TRBJ2-7; cdr3_aa: CASSEGGPLAGVPYEQYF
clone_size: NA; v_call: TRBV15; j_call: TRBJ1-1; cdr3_aa: CATSRGRGTEAFF
clone_size: NA; v_call: TRBV10-2; j_call: TRBJ1-2; cdr3_aa: CASSEHDRAINYGYTF
clone_size: few; v_call: TRBV27; j_call: TRBJ2-7; cdr3_aa: CASMTLGGSGEQYF
clone_size: NA; v_call: TRBV29-1; j_call: TRBJ1-2; cdr3_aa: CSVETGANYGYTF
clone_size: NA; v_call: TRBV5-6; j_call: TRBJ1-1; cdr3_aa: CASTLRMNTEAFF
clone_size: NA; v_call: TRBV10-3; j_call: TRBJ2-3; cdr3_aa: CAISESGQGYLTDTQYF
clone_size: NA; v_call: TRBV16; j_call: TRBJ1-1; cdr3_aa: CASSQVFGTPNTEAFF
clone_size: NA; v_call: TRBV4-1; j_call: TRBJ1-1; cdr3_aa: CASSLPGDGTEAFF
clone_size: NA; v_call: TRBV7-9; j_call: TRBJ1-2; cdr3_aa: CASSLGYGNYGYTF
clone_size: NA; v_call: TRBV6-4; j_call: TRBJ2-3; cdr3_aa: CASSDSSQTSGGTDTQYF
clone_size: few; v_call: TRBV5-4; j_call: TRBJ2-7; cdr3_aa: CASSPREGTYEQYF
clone_size: NA; v_call: TRBV7-2; j_call: TRBJ2-7; cdr3_aa: CASSKGVTAVYEQYF
clone_size: NA; v_call: TRBV28; j_call: TRBJ2-5; cdr3_aa: CASSGVLQETQYF
clone_size: NA; v_call: TRBV6-1; j_call: TRBJ1-3; cdr3_aa: CASRLQGSGNTIYF
clone_size: NA; v_call: TRBV6-5; j_call: TRBJ1-1; cdr3_aa: CASSHPGQGFFF
clone_size: NA; v_call: TRBV29-1; j_call: TRBJ2-1; cdr3_aa: CSVEGLAGDNEQFF
clone_size: NA; v_call: TRBV25-1; j_call: TRBJ2-7; cdr3_aa: CASRQGHSYEQYF
clone_size: NA; v_call: TRBV28; j_call: TRBJ1-1; cdr3_aa: CASSLSSGRLNTEAFF
clone_size: NA; v_call: TRBV7-6; j_call: TRBJ2-3; cdr3_aa: CASSPGQGAGDTQYF
clone_size: NA; v_call: TRBV9; j_call: TRBJ1-2; cdr3_aa: CASSHNQQDYYGYTF
clone_size: NA; v_call: TRBV27; j_call: TRBJ2-2; cdr3_aa: CASRDSTGGWTGELFF
clone_size: NA; v_call: TRBV27; j_call: TRBJ2-7; cdr3_aa: CASSGSYGGYEQYF
clone_size: NA; v_call: TRBV7-3; j_call: TRBJ1-5; cdr3_aa: CASSLTSGWGRGNQPQHF
clone_size: NA; v_call: TRBV29-1; j_call: TRBJ1-1; cdr3_aa: CSVESGDNTEAFF
clone_size: NA; v_call: TRBV9; j_call: TRBJ2-1; cdr3_aa: CASSVALLGNEQFF
clone_size: NA; v_call: TRBV6-1; j_call: TRBJ1-1; cdr3_aa: CASSEMGQGSEAFF
clone_size: NA; v_call: TRBV4-1; j_call: TRBJ2-1; cdr3_aa: CASSQPGLAGGEGYNEQFF
clone_size: NA; v_call: TRBV7-9; j_call: TRBJ1-1; cdr3_aa: CASSDSTEAFF
clone_size: NA; v_call: TRBV4-1; j_call: TRBJ2-7; cdr3_aa: CASSQAAAAYEQYF
clone_size: NA; v_call: TRBV9; j_call: TRBJ1-2; cdr3_aa: CASSVVAGPSYGYTF